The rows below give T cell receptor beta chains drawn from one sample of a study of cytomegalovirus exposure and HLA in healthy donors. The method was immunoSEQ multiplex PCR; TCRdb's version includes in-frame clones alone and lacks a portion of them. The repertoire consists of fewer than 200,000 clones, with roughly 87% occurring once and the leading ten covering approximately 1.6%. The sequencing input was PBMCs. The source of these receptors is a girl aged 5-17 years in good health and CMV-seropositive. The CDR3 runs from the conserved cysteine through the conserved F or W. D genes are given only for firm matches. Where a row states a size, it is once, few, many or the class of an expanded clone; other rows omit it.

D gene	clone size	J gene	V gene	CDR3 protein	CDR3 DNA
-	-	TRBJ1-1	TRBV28	CATNPAGLGTEAFF	TGTGCCACCAACCCAGCAGGTTTGGGCACTGAAGCTTTCTTT
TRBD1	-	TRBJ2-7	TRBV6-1	CAASRDRQTYEQYF	TGTGCTGCCTCCAGGGACAGACAAACCTACGAGCAGTACTTC
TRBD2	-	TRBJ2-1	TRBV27	CASSNQRGGRWNEQFF	TGTGCCAGCAGTAACCAGCGGGGGGGGAGATGGAATGAGCAGTTCTTC
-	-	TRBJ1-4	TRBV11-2	CASSYPPPGGNEKLFF	TGTGCCAGCAGCTATCCCCCCCCGGGGGGGAATGAAAAACTGTTTTTT
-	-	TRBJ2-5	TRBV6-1	CASPRDNQETQYF	TGTGCCAGCCCCCGGGACAACCAAGAGACCCAGTACTTC
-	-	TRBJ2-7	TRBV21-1	CACMGQGPYEQYF	TGTGCCTGCATGGGACAGGGACCCTACGAGCAGTACTTC
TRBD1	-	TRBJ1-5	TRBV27	CASSRQGDNQPQHF	TGTGCCAGCAGTCGACAGGGGGACAATCAGCCCCAGCATTTT
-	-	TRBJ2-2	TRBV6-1	CASRGAPGTGELFF	TGTGCCAGCAGGGGGGCGCCGGGCACCGGGGAGCTGTTTTTT
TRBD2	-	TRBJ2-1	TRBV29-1	CSVELTSGRRDEQFF	TGCAGCGTTGAGCTTACTAGCGGGAGGCGAGATGAGCAGTTCTTC
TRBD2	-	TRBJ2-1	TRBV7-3	CASSPGLALSNEQFF	TGTGCCAGCAGCCCCGGACTAGCCCTATCCAATGAGCAGTTCTTC
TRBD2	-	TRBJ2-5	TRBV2	CASSDPKFKGLAEETQYF	TGTGCCAGCAGTGATCCCAAGTTTAAAGGACTAGCGGAAGAGACCCAGTACTTC
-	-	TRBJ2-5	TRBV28	CASSLTDSFAQYF	TGTGCCAGCAGTCTGACAGACTCCTTTGCCCAGTACTTC
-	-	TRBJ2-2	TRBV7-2	CASSPFVGELFF	TGTGCCAGCAGCCCGTTTGTGGGGGAGCTGTTTTTT
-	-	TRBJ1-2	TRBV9	CASSVGSSSRYGYTF	TGTGCCAGCAGCGTAGGGAGCTCCAGCCGTTATGGCTACACCTTC
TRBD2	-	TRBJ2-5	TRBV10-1	CASSESSGTETQYF	TGCGCCAGCAGTGAGTCGAGCGGGACAGAGACCCAGTACTTC
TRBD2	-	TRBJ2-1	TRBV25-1	CASTGPSSGRANEQFF	TGTGCCAGCACTGGTCCCTCTAGCGGGAGGGCCAATGAGCAGTTCTTC
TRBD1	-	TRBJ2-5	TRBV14	CASSRGQVGETQYF	TGTGCCAGCAGCCGAGGACAGGTCGGTGAGACCCAGTACTTC
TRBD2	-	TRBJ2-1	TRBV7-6	CASTPRGREGNEQFF	TGTGCCAGCACTCCCCGGGGGCGGGAGGGCAATGAGCAGTTCTTC
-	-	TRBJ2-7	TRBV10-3	CAISDSPGADPSPAYEQYF	TGTGCCATCAGTGATTCCCCAGGGGCCGACCCCTCACCCGCCTACGAGCAGTACTTC
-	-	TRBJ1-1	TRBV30	CAWTQGQNTEAFF	TGTGCCTGGACTCAGGGTCAGAACACTGAAGCTTTCTTT
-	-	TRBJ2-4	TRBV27	CASNRGGVAKNIQYF	TGTGCCAGCAATCGAGGGGGGGTAGCCAAAAACATTCAGTACTTC
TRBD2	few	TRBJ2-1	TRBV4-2	CASSQGPSAGGPNEQFF	TGTGCCAGCAGCCAAGGTCCTTCAGCGGGAGGGCCCAATGAGCAGTTCTTC
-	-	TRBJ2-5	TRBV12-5	CASGLASQETQYF	TGTGCTAGTGGCTTAGCCAGCCAAGAGACCCAGTACTTC
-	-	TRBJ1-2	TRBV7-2	CASSLVLGRGARGYGYTF	TGTGCCAGCAGCTTAGTTCTAGGCCGGGGGGCGCGAGGCTATGGCTACACCTTC
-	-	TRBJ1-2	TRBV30	CAWSVLSHGYTF	TGTGCCTGGAGTGTACTATCGCATGGCTACACCTTC
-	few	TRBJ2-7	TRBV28	CASSLISSLEQYF	TGTGCCAGCAGTTTAATTTCGAGTCTTGAGCAGTACTTC
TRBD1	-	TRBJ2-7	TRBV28	CASSSGQTLSYEQYF	TGTGCCAGCAGTTCGGGACAGACCCTCTCCTACGAGCAGTACTTC
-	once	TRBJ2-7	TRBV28	CASSLGSNYEQYF	TGTGCCAGCAGTTTAGGCAGTAACTACGAGCAGTACTTC
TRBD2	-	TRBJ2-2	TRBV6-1	CASRERRTSGRGGTVDTGELFF	TGTGCCAGCAGAGAACGACGGACTAGCGGGAGGGGGGGCACGGTGGACACCGGGGAGCTGTTTTTT
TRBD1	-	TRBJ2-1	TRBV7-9	CASSLRRDRTNEQFF	TGTGCCAGCAGCCTAAGACGGGACAGGACTAATGAGCAGTTCTTC
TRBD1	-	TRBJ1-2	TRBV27	CASSPLGQTYGYTF	TGTGCCAGCAGTCCCCTGGGACAGACCTATGGCTACACCTTC
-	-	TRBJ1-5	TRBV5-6	CASSFGQSSNQPQHF	TGTGCCAGCAGCTTCGGACAGTCGAGCAATCAGCCCCAGCATTTT